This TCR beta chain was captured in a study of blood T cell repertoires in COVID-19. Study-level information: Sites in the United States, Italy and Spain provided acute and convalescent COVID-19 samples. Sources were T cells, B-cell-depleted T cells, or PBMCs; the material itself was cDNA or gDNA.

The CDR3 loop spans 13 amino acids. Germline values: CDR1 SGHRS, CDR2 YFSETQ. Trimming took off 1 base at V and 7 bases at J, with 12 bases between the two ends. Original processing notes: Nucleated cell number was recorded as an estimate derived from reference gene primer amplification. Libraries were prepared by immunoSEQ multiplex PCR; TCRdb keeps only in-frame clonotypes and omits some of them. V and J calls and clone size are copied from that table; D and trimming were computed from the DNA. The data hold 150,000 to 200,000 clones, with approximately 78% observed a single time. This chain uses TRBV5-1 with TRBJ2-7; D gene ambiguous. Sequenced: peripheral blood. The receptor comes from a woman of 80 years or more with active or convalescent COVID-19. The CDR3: CASSLSTSWEQYF. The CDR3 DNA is TGCGCCAGCAGCTTGTCAACTTCCTGGGAGCAGTACTTC.